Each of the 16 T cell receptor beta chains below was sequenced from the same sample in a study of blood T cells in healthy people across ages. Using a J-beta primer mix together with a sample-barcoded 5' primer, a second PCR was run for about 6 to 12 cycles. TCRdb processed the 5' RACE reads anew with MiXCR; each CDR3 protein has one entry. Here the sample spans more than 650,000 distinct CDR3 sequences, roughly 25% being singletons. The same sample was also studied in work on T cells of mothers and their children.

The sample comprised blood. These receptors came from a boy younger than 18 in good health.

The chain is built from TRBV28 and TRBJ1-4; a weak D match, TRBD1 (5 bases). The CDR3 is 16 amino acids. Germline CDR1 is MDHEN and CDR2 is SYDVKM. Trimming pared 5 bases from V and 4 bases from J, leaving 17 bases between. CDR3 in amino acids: CASSVPGGADNEKLFF. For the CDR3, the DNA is TGTGCCAGCAGTGTCCCGGGCGGGGCAGATAATGAAAAACTGTTTTTT.

CDR3 residues: CSVEMRGGVGETQYF. CDR3 nucleotides: TGCAGCGTTGAAATGCGCGGGGGCGTGGGGGAGACCCAGTACTTC. This chain links TRBV29-1 with TRBJ2-5, with D maybe TRBD2 (7 bases). The germline V gene encodes CDR1 SQVTM and CDR2 ANQGSEA. This CDR3 has 15 residues. Trimming stripped 2 bases from V and 5 bases from J, with 18 bases between. The entire variable domain, with the rest obtained from reference TRBV29-1 and TRBJ2-5, is as follows: SAVISQKPSRDICQRGTSLTIQCQVDSQVTMMFWYRQQPGQSLTLIATANQGSEATYESGFVIDKFPISRPNLTFSTLTVSNMSPEDSSIYLCSVEMRGGVGETQYFGPGTRLLVL.

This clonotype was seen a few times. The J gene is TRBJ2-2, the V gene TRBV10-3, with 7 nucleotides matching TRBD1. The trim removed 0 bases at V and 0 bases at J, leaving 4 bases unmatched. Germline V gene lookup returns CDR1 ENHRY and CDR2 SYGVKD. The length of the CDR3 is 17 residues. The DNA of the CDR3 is TGTGCCATCAGTGAGTCGAATCAGGGGGCGAACACCGGGGAGCTGTTTTTT. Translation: CAISESNQGANTGELFF.

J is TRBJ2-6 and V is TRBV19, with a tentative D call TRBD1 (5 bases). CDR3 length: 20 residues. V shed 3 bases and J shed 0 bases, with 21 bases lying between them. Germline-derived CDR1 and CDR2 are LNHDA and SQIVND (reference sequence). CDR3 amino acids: CASSMDGGARSTSGANVLTF. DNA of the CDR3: TGTGCCAGTAGTATGGACGGTGGGGCTAGATCCACCTCTGGGGCCAACGTCCTGACTTTC.

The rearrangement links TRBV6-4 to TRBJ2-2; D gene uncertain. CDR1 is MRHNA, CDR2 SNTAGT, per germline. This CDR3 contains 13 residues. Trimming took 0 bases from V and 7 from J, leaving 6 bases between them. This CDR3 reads CASSDSSVGELFF. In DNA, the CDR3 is TGTGCCAGCAGTGACTCGAGCGTCGGGGAGCTGTTTTTT.

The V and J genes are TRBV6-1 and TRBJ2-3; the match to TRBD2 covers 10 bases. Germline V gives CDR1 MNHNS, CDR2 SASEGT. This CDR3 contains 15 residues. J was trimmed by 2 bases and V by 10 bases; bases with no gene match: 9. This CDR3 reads CAKPPLAGDTDTQYF. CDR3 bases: TGTGCCAAGCCTCCTCTAGCGGGGGACACAGATACGCAGTATTTT.

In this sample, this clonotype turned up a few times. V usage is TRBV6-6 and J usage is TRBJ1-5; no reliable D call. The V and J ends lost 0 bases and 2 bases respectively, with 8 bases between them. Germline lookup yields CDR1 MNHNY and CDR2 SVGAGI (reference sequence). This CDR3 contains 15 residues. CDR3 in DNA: TGTGCCAGCAGTTACTCAAGGGATGGCAATCAGCCCCAGCATTTT. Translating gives CASSYSRDGNQPQHF.

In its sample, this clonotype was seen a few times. As DNA, the CDR3 is TGTGCCAGCAGCTTAGCGACGGATAGCAATCAGCCCCAGCATTTT. Protein: CASSLATDSNQPQHF. V is TRBV7-9 and J is TRBJ1-5; no firm D call. The V gene's germline CDR1 is SEHNR and CDR2 FQNEAQ (reference sequence). Trimming took 0 bases from V and 0 from J, leaving 6 bases between them. The CDR3 has 15 amino acids.

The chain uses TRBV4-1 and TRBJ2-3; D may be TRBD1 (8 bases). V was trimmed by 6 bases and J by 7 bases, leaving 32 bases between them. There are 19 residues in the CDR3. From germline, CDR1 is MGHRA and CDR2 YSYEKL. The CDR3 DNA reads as TGCGCCAGCAGGGATTACAGGGGGAAGGCGGGGGTATCAAAAAATACGCAGTATTTT. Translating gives CASRDYRGKAGVSKNTQYF.

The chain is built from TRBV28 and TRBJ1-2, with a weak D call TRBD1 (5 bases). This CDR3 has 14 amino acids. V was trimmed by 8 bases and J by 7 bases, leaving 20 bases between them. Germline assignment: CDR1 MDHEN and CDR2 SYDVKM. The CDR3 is CASSMEGQRGGYTF. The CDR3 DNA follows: TGTGCCAGCTCCATGGAGGGGCAAAGGGGTGGCTACACCTTC.

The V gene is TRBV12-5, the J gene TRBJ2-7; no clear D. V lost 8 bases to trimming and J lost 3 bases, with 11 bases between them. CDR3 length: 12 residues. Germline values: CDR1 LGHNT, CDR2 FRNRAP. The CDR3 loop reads CASRAGVYEQYF. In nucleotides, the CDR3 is TGTGCTAGTAGGGCTGGGGTCTACGAGCAGTACTTC.

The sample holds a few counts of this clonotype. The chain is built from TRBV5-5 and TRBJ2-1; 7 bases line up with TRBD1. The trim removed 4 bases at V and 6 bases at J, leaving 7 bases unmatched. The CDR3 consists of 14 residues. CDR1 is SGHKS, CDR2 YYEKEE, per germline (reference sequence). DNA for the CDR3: TGTGCCAGCAGCCGAGGGACAGAAGGCAATGAGCAGTTCTTC. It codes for CASSRGTEGNEQFF.

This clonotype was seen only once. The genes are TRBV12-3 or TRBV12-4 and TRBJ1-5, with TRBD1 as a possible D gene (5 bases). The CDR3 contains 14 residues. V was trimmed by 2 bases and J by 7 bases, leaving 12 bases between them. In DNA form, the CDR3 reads TGTGCCAGCAGTTTAAGGTCGGGGGGACAGCCCCAGCATTTT. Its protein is CASSLRSGGQPQHF.

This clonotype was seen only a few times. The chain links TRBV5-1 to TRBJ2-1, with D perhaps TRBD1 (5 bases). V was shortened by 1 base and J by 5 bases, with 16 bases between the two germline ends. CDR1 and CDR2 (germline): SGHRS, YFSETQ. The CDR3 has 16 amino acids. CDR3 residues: CASSLNGRDSNNEQFF. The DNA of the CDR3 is TGCGCCAGCAGCTTGAATGGGCGCGACAGCAACAATGAGCAGTTCTTC.

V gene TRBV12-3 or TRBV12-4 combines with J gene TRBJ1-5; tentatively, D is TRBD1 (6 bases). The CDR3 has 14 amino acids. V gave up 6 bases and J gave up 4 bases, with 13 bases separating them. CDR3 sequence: CASSQQGSNQPQHF. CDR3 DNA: TGTGCCAGCAGCCAACAGGGAAGTAATCAGCCCCAGCATTTT.

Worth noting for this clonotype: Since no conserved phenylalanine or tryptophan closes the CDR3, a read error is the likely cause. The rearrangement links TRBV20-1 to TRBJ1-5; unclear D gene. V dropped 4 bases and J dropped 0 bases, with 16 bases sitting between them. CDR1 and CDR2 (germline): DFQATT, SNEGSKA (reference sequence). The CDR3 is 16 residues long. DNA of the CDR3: TGCAGTGCTATGGAGGAGGGAAGTTATAGCAATCAGCCCCAGCATCTT. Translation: CSAMEEGSYSNQPQHL.